Below are 31 T cell receptor beta chains sequenced from a single sample in a study of T cells in Graves' hyperthyroidism and ophthalmopathy. RNA transcripts were the template for amplifying TCR beta CDR3 regions. TCR CDR3 underwent first-round RT-PCR with the HTBI primer set. One entry per CDR3 protein, called by TCRdb with MiXCR from the multiplex PCR reads. The repertoire includes around 350,000 distinct CDR3 sequences, roughly an eighth of them detected once, and less than 10% sits in the top ten. Sequenced material: blood. The origin of the receptors is a woman between 18 and 30 years old with Graves' hyperthyroidism.

This clonotype was recorded a few times. The chain carries TRBV19 and TRBJ2-2, with a possible D match to TRBD1 (7 bases). Looked up from germline, CDR1 is LNHDA and CDR2 is SQIVND (reference sequence). Between the trimmed V and J ends, which lost 0 bases and 0 bases, there was a span of 17 bases. The CDR3 has 19 amino acids. Written as DNA, the CDR3 is TGTGCCAGTAGTATAGAATTACGGAGGGGGCTTCCGAACACCGGGGAGCTGTTTTTT. Protein product: CASSIELRRGLPNTGELFF.

This clonotype was recorded at least ten times. The rearrangement links TRBV7-2 to TRBJ2-3; no reliable D call. Trimming shortened V by 3 bases and J by 2 bases, and 12 bases separated the two germline ends. The germline V gene encodes CDR1 SGHTA and CDR2 FQGNSA. The CDR3 is 15 amino acids. As DNA, the CDR3 is TGTGCCAGCAGCTTCTACGGCAGTAACACAGATACGCAGTATTTT. Protein: CASSFYGSNTDTQYF.

CDR3 residues: CATSDGTGGAEAFF. The CDR3 region has the DNA TGTGCCACCAGTGACGGGACAGGGGGGGCAGAAGCTTTCTTT. The rearrangement links TRBV24-1 to TRBJ1-1, with TRBD1 identical over 11 bases. The trim removed 4 bases at V and 8 bases at J, leaving 5 bases unmatched. The CDR3 has 14 residues. The germline CDR1 and CDR2 sequences are KGHDR and SFDVKD.

This clonotype was seen more than once but under ten times. CDR3 residues: CAWKGQGEPNYGYTF. DNA for the CDR3: TGTGCCTGGAAGGGACAGGGAGAACCTAACTATGGCTACACCTTC. The rearrangement uses TRBV30 and TRBJ1-2, with TRBD1 matching 9 bases. The CDR3 runs 15 residues. Germline loops: CDR1 GTSNPN, CDR2 SVGIG (reference sequence). V dropped 4 bases and J dropped 0; count of bases not matched to a gene: 6.

This clonotype was detected many times. The V call is TRBV7-2, the J call TRBJ2-1; 7 nucleotides agree with TRBD1. With V trimmed by 4 bases and J by 11 bases, 5 bases remained unmatched. There are 12 residues in the CDR3. From germline, CDR1 is SGHTA and CDR2 FQGNSA. In nucleotides, the CDR3 is TGTGCCAGCAGCTCGACAGGGAATAAGCAGTTCTTC. This translates into CASSSTGNKQFF.

Ten or more counts support this clonotype. The V call is TRBV2, the J call TRBJ1-1; D is unresolved. The CDR3 spans 12 residues. Trimming left V 6 bases short and J 5 bases short, with 10 bases between. Looked up from germline, CDR1 is SNHLY and CDR2 is FYNNEI. This chain's CDR3 is CASSRGETEAFF. The CDR3 bases are TGTGCCAGCAGCCGAGGAGAGACTGAAGCTTTCTTT.

J is TRBJ2-6 and V is TRBV20-1; TRBD2 agrees at 12 bases. The V gene end was trimmed by 5 bases and the J gene end by 0 bases; junction bases not matched to a gene: 5. The CDR3 has 17 amino acids. Germline loops: CDR1 DFQATT, CDR2 SNEGSKA (reference sequence). In nucleotides, the CDR3 is TGCAGTGCTCTAGCGGGAGGGTCTCGCTCTGGGGCCAACGTCCTGACTTTC. It is translated as CSALAGGSRSGANVLTF.

This clonotype appeared many times. The chain couples TRBV3-1 to TRBJ1-5; possibly TRBD1 for D (5 bases). Germline assignment: CDR1 LGHDT and CDR2 YNNKEL (reference sequence). The CDR3 runs to 13 residues. V was cut by 9 bases and J by 2 bases, with 11 bases left in between. This chain's CDR3 is CASSGIGNQPQHF. CDR3 DNA: TGTGCCAGTTCAGGGATAGGCAATCAGCCCCAGCATTTT.

This clonotype was detected ten times or more. The chain couples TRBV11-1 to TRBJ2-1, with TRBD2 identical over 11 bases. Germline-derived CDR1 and CDR2 are SGHAT and FQDESV (reference sequence). After removal of 6 bases from V and 8 bases from J, the junction contained 9 bases not matched to a gene. The CDR3 covers 15 residues. The DNA for the CDR3 is TGTGCCAGCAGTTCTATTAGCGGGAGGGCCGATGAGCAGTTCTTC. Amino acid sequence: CASSSISGRADEQFF.

This chain joins TRBV5-1 and TRBJ2-2; no clear D gene. The CDR3 covers 15 residues. Germline V gene data show CDR1 as SGHRS and CDR2 as YFSETQ. V was trimmed by 4 bases and J by 0 bases, leaving 10 bases between them. The CDR3, as DNA: TGCGCCAGCAGCAATCCCGTACCGAACACCGGGGAGCTGTTTTTT. As protein: CASSNPVPNTGELFF.

This clonotype was recorded a few times. The genes are TRBV4-2 and TRBJ2-7, with a possible D match to TRBD2 (5 bases). Germline V lookup: CDR1 LGHNA, CDR2 YNFKEQ. The germline V and J ends were trimmed by 0 bases and 2 bases, with 14 bases remaining between them. The CDR3 sequence is 16 residues long. The CDR3 is CASSQEVSGGTYEQYF. CDR3 bases: TGTGCCAGCAGCCAAGAGGTAAGCGGCGGCACCTACGAGCAGTACTTC.

There are many counts of this clonotype. The chain carries TRBV30 and TRBJ2-3; possibly TRBD2 for D (6 bases). Between the trimmed V and J ends, which lost 5 bases and 6 bases, there was a span of 9 bases. This CDR3 has 11 residues. Germline V gene data show CDR1 as GTSNPN and CDR2 as SVGIG (reference sequence). CDR3 bases: TGTGCCTGGGGGGGACTGGATACGCAGTATTTT. Protein: CAWGGLDTQYF.

This clonotype was counted many times. The rearrangement links TRBV2 to TRBJ2-7; the match to TRBD1 covers 8 bases. CDR1 is SNHLY and CDR2 is FYNNEI in the germline V gene. V was pared by 4 bases and J by 6 bases, with 5 bases of the junction left unmatched. The CDR3 sequence is 13 residues long. The CDR3 sequence: CASSVPGGGEQYF. The CDR3, as DNA: TGTGCCAGCAGTGTTCCAGGGGGCGGCGAGCAGTACTTC.

This clonotype was detected ten times or more. J is TRBJ1-2 and V is TRBV20-1; D unclear. V shed 3 bases and J shed 0 bases, with 8 bases lying between them. Per the germline V gene, CDR1 is DFQATT and CDR2 is SNEGSKA (reference sequence). The CDR3 covers 13 residues. CDR3 DNA: TGCAGTGCTAGGATTGGAACTAACTATGGCTACACCTTC. It translates to CSARIGTNYGYTF.

This clonotype appeared many times. The V gene is TRBV30, the J gene TRBJ2-2; weak D call: TRBD1 (6 bases). Germline CDR1 and CDR2: GTSNPN and SVGIG (reference sequence). CDR3 length: 14 amino acids. The V gene lost 2 bases and the J gene lost 7 bases, with 14 bases spanning the gap. This CDR3 reads CAWSPTQGIGELFF. DNA of the CDR3: TGTGCCTGGAGTCCGACACAGGGCATCGGGGAGCTGTTTTTT.

The V and J genes are TRBV5-8 and TRBJ2-5; D might be TRBD2 (6 bases). Germline CDR1 is SGHTS and CDR2 is YDEGEE. This CDR3 has 14 residues. V was cut by 0 bases and J by 7 bases, with 13 bases left in between. The CDR3 region has the DNA TGTGCCAGCAGCTTGGAACGGGGACTGGGGACCCAGTACTTC. It specifies CASSLERGLGTQYF.

This clonotype was recorded once. The J gene is TRBJ1-3, the V gene TRBV10-3; a possible D gene is TRBD1 (5 bases). V was clipped by 2 bases and J by 1 base, with 9 bases between them. The CDR3 has 15 amino acids. The germline V gene encodes CDR1 ENHRY and CDR2 SYGVKD. The CDR3 reads CAISEGGRSGNTIYF. Written as DNA, the CDR3 is TGTGCCATCAGTGAGGGGGGAAGGTCTGGAAACACCATATATTTT.

This clonotype was seen at least ten times. This chain joins TRBV6-1 and TRBJ2-3, with 8 bases lining up with TRBD2. V lost 5 bases and J lost 2; bases outside the gene matches: 12. Looked up from germline, CDR1 is MNHNS and CDR2 is SASEGT. The CDR3 length is 17 residues. The CDR3 region has the DNA TGTGCCAGCAGTTCCCTCGTCGCGGGGGGCCACACAGATACGCAGTATTTT. Residues: CASSSLVAGGHTDTQYF.

At least ten counts were recorded for this clonotype. The J gene is TRBJ1-1, the V gene TRBV6-1, with no clear D. In germline, CDR1 is MNHNS, CDR2 SASEGT. This CDR3 comprises 13 residues. V was pared by 4 bases and J by 2 bases, with 8 bases between. CDR3 in DNA: TGTGCCAGCAGTGTTGGCACTAACACTGAAGCTTTCTTT. This sequence encodes CASSVGTNTEAFF.

Ten or more counts support this clonotype. V gene TRBV12-3 or TRBV12-4 combines with J gene TRBJ2-7; 8 nucleotides match TRBD2. Losses at the gene ends were 8 bases for V and 3 bases for J; bases not matched to a gene: 15. This CDR3 comprises 16 residues. Here the CDR3 DNA reads TGTGCCAGCCCCCGACAGCGGGAGTCAAAGGACTACGAGCAGTACTTC. Amino acids: CASPRQRESKDYEQYF.

About this clonotype itself: The junction differs from germline at one of its ends, possibly a read error. The CDR3 protein is CAGSLAPRGPGNTIYF. The CDR3 DNA is TGTGCCGGCAGCTTAGCTCCCCGGGGGCCTGGAAACACCATATATTTT. This chain links TRBV7-6 with TRBJ1-3; the D gene is possibly TRBD1 (6 bases). The CDR3 spans 16 residues. CDR1 is SGHVS and CDR2 is FNYEAQ in the germline V gene.

The chain employs TRBV29-1 and TRBJ2-5; D might be TRBD2 (5 bases). Germline CDR1 reads SQVTM; CDR2 reads ANQGSEA. This CDR3 comprises 12 residues. V lost 7 bases to trimming and J lost 1 base, with 10 bases between them. CDR3 in amino acids: CSAKRFQETQYF. The CDR3 nucleotides read TGCAGCGCTAAGCGGTTCCAAGAGACCCAGTACTTC. The variable domain in full, with the rest retrieved from reference TRBV29-1 and TRBJ2-5, is SAVISQKPSRDICQRGTSLTIQCQVDSQVTMMFWYRQQPGQSLTLIATANQGSEATYESGFVIDKFPISRPNLTFSTLTVSNMSPEDSSIYLCSAKRFQETQYFGPGTRLLVL.

The rearrangement links TRBV5-1 to TRBJ2-5; TRBD2 agrees at 7 bases. Germline lookup yields CDR1 SGHRS and CDR2 YFSETQ. This CDR3 region has 15 residues. The V gene end was trimmed by 4 bases and the J gene end by 4 bases; junction bases not matched to a gene: 10. CDR3 bases: TGCGCCAGCAGCACGGGACTACCACGGGGAGAGACCCAGTACTTC. Its protein product is CASSTGLPRGETQYF.

This clonotype was observed at least ten times. The chain has TRBV2 and TRBJ2-3; TRBD1 agrees at 9 bases. The V gene end was trimmed by 7 bases and the J gene end by 4 bases; junction bases not matched to a gene: 6. The CDR3 is 14 amino acids. Germline V lookup: CDR1 SNHLY, CDR2 FYNNEI. The CDR3 nucleotides are TGTGCCAGCATCCGGGACAGGGATGCAGATACGCAGTATTTT. Protein sequence: CASIRDRDADTQYF.

This clonotype was recorded many times. The rearrangement uses TRBV27 and TRBJ2-7, with 11 bases fitting TRBD1. Germline trimming cut 1 base from V and 5 bases from J; bases unmatched to any gene: 4. This CDR3 is 15 amino acids long. Germline V gives CDR1 MNHEY, CDR2 SMNVEV (reference sequence). CDR3 bases: TGTGCCAGCAGTTTATATGGACAGGGGGCCCACGAGCAGTACTTC. It is translated as CASSLYGQGAHEQYF.

This clonotype was seen a handful of times. Possible read error: a much larger clone is one base away. V usage is TRBV7-2 and J usage is TRBJ1-1; TRBD1 agrees at 7 bases. This CDR3 is 15 amino acids long. Germline CDR1 and CDR2: SGHTA and FQGNSA. In DNA, the CDR3 is TGTCCCAGCAGCCCTACCCTACAGGGGAGCACTGAAGCTTTCTTT. Amino acid sequence: CPSSPTLQGSTEAFF. Complete variable domain (other parts from reference TRBV7-2 and TRBJ1-1): GAGVSQSPSNKVTEKGKDVELRCDPISGHTALYWYRQSLGQGLEFLIYFQGNSAPDKSGLPSDRFSAERTGGSVSTLTIQRTQQEDSAVYLCPSSPTLQGSTEAFFGQGTRLTVV.

The table lists this clonotype with many counts. The chain is built from TRBV5-6 and TRBJ2-1; TRBD2 agrees at 9 bases. V lost 2 bases and J lost 3; bases outside the gene matches: 6. The CDR3 runs 16 residues. From germline, CDR1 is SGHDT and CDR2 YYEEEE. The CDR3 coding sequence is TGTGCCAGCAGCTTCGCAGTAGCGGGGGTCTACAATGAGCAGTTCTTC. Encoded protein: CASSFAVAGVYNEQFF.

This clonotype was seen a few times. This chain links TRBV27 with TRBJ2-2; 7 nucleotides line up with TRBD1. The CDR3 runs 15 residues. Trimming removed 6 bases from V and 5 bases from J; junction bases left unmatched: 9. The germline gives CDR1 MNHEY, CDR2 SMNVEV (reference sequence). CDR3 sequence: CASRWQGVMTGELFF. CDR3 nucleotide sequence: TGTGCCAGCAGATGGCAGGGGGTGATGACCGGGGAGCTGTTTTTT.

There are many counts of this clonotype. The CDR3 loop is CASSAFQGNYGYTF. CDR3 sequence (DNA): TGTGCCAGCAGTGCTTTTCAGGGTAACTATGGCTACACCTTC. The V call is TRBV6-1, the J call TRBJ1-2; weak D call: TRBD1 (5 bases). CDR1 MNHNS and CDR2 SASEGT come from the germline V gene. V lost 4 bases and J 1 base, leaving 10 bases between the germline ends. The CDR3 spans 14 residues.

This clonotype was seen at least ten times. The chain recombines TRBV13 with TRBJ2-7, with D perhaps TRBD1 (5 bases). CDR3 length equals 13 residues. The germline V and J ends were trimmed by 8 bases and 4 bases, with 15 bases remaining between them. CDR1 is PRHDT, CDR2 FYEKMQ, per germline (reference sequence). CDR3 loop: CASGQGEAYEQYF. CDR3 coding DNA: TGTGCCAGCGGGCAGGGTGAGGCGTACGAGCAGTACTTC.

With regard to this clonotype: Given a much more abundant clone one base away, this may be a read error. The V and J genes are TRBV7-6 and TRBJ1-6; 8 bases line up with TRBD1. Unmatched junction bases numbered 13, after V lost 5 bases and J lost 7 bases. This CDR3 is 17 amino acids long. Germline values: CDR1 SGHVS, CDR2 FNYEAQ. For the CDR3, the DNA is TGTGCCAGCAGCCCCAAAGGAGGACAGGGCAAGAATTCACCCCTCCACTTT. Translating it yields CASSPKGGQGKNSPLHF.